This T cell receptor (beta chain) emerged from a study of blood T cell repertoires in COVID-19. Study overall: Donors in the United States, Italy and Spain gave samples during acute or convalescent COVID-19.

The table lists this clone with a few counts. V lost 0 bases to trimming and J lost 3 bases, with 6 bases between them. The germline gives CDR1 SGDLS, CDR2 YYNGEE. There are 13 residues in the CDR3. Generated by immunoSEQ multiplex PCR, the TCRdb table keeps only in-frame clones and is missing some. Here the sample spans fewer than 130,000 clones, 87% being singletons. This sequence was found in a human donor in a cohort sampled during active COVID-19. The sample taken for sequencing was peripheral blood. The rearrangement links TRBV9 to TRBJ1-2; D not resolved. The CDR3 reads CASSVGPDYGYTF. CDR3 bases: TGTGCCAGCAGCGTAGGTCCGGACTATGGCTACACCTTC.